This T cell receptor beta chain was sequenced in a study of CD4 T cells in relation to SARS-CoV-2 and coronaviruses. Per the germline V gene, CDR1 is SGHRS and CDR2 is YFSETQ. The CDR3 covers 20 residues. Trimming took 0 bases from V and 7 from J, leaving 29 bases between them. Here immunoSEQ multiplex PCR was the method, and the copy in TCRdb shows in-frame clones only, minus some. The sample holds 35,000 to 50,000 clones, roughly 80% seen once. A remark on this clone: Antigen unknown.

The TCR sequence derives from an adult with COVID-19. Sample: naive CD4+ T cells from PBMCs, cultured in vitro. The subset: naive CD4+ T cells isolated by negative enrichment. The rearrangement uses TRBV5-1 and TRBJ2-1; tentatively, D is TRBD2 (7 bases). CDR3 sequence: CASSLGWGQLAGEFENEQFF. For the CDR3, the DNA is TGCGCCAGCAGCTTGGGTTGGGGGCAATTGGCGGGAGAATTTGAAAATGAGCAGTTCTTC. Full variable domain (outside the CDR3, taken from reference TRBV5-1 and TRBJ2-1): KAGVTQTPRYLIKTRGQQVTLSCSPISGHRSVSWYQQTPGQGLQFLFEYFSETQRNKGNFPGRFSGRQFSNSRSEMNVSTLELGDSALYLCASSLGWGQLAGEFENEQFFGPGTRLTVL.